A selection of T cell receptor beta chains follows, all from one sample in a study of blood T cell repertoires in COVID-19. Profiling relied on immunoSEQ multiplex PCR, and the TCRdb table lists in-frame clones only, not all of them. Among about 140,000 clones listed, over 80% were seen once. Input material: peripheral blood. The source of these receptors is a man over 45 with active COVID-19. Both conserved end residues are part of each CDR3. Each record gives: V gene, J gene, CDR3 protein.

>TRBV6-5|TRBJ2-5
CASSRTGTGEATQYF
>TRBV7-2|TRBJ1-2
CASSSPRQGPRYGYTF
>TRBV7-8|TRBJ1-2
CASSLGEGDGYTF
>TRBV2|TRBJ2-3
CASSETSGGTTDTQYF
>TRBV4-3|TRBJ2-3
CASSQSRADTQYF
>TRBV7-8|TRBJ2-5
CASARGGGLQETQYF
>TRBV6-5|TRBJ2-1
CASSYGTSGIYNEQFF
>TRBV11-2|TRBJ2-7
CASSRTGDLYEQYF
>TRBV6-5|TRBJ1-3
CASMADTIYF
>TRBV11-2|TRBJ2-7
CASSLVVGSSYEQYF
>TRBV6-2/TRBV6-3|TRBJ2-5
CASSQAGEQETQYF
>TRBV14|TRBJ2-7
CASSRAGGGYEQYF
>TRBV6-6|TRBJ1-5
CASKKTLENQPQHF
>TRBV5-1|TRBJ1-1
CASSLGDDRAAEAFF
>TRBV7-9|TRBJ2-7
CASSFSNLYEQYF
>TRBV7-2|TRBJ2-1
CASSLNGDRGLYEQFF
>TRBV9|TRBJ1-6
CASSVATGALNNSPLHF
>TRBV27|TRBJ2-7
CASPDPGSGEQYF
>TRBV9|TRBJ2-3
CASSVVAGGRDTQYF
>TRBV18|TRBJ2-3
CASSPQGADTQYF
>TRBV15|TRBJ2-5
CATSSRGTETQYF
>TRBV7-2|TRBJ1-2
CASSKQTQGAGGYTF
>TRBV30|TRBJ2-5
CAWSMENQETQYF
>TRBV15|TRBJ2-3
CATSRDRVTGTQYF
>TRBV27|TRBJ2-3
CASSPTGGTYTDTQYF
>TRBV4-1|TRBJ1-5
CASSQVTGGRNQPQHF
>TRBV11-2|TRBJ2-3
CASSLGSRSTDTQYF
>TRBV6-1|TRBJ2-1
CASSVAAGLQYNEQFF
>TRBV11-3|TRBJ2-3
CASSLTSSTDTQYF
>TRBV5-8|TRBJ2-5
CASSLGDRAVETQYF
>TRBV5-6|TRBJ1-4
CASSVPGQGDEKLFF
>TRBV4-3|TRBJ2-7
CASSQGLAGGLREQYF
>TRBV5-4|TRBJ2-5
CASSLDHGAQYF
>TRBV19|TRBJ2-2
CASSIGQAANTGELFF
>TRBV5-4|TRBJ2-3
CASSLGGTSGVDTQYF
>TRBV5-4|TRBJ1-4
CASSTGQGRGNEKLFF
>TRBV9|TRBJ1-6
CASSERTGGSPLHF
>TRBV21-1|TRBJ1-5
CASSKGPQTVYQPQHF
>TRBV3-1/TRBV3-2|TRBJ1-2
CASSQGQGRGYTF
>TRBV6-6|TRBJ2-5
CASSYWLAGETQYF
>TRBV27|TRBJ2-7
CASSQDLGVAVYEQYF
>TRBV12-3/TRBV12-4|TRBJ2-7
CASSYRGGGEQYF
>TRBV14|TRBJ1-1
CASSQVQGIYTEAFF
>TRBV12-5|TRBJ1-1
CASGWRALNTEAFF
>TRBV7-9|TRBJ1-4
CASSFAGGEKLFF
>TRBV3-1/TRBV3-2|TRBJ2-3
CASSQGIGGAMDTQYF
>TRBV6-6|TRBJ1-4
CASRDPQGMDEKLFF
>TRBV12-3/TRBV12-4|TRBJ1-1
CASGREGTTEAFF
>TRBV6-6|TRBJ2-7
CASSAGGGGEQYF
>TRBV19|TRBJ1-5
CASSIVGDNQPQHF
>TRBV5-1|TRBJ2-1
CASSLVEYNEQFF
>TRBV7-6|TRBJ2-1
CASSPVWDRGQNEQFF
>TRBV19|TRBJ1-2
CASSRTGNYGYTF
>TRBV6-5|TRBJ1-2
CASSYSTSHGYGYTF
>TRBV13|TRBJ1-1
CASRHTGATEAFF
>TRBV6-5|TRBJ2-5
CASKQGWVGETQYF
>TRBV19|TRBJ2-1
CASSQAPGIMNEQFF
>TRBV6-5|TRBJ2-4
CASMLRDRDHIQYF
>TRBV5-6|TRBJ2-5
CASSFGGRRETQYF